This is a list of T cell receptor beta chains from one sample in a study of T cell responses to AZD1222 COVID-19 vaccine. Data came from immunoSEQ multiplex PCR; TCRdb stores just in-frame clones and leaves some out. The table lists about 97,000 clones, more than 85% of them singletons. Sequenced material: peripheral blood, taken on day 0 of AZD1222 vaccination. The receptors come from an adult in good health. Both conserved end residues are part of each CDR3. The D gene is left open where the match is weak. Some rows mark clone size as missing; the rest say once, few, many or name a class of expanded clone.

v_gene	d_gene	abundance	j_gene	CDR3nt	CDR3aa
TRBV3-1/TRBV3-2	TRBD2	-	TRBJ2-1	TGTGCCAGCAGCTCCCCTAGCGGGGGATATGAGCAGTTCTTC	CASSSPSGGYEQFF
TRBV18	-	-	TRBJ2-1	TGTGCCAGCTCACCACCGGGACCCACTTACAATGAGCAGTTCTTC	CASSPPGPTYNEQFF
TRBV28	TRBD2	-	TRBJ2-1	TGTGCCAGCAGTTCCGCCCTTGCGGGAGGTTACAATGAGCAGTTCTTC	CASSSALAGGYNEQFF
TRBV3-1/TRBV3-2	-	-	TRBJ2-3	TGTGCCAGCAGCCCCCACCGGACAGTTAGCACAGATACGCAGTATTTT	CASSPHRTVSTDTQYF
TRBV18	-	-	TRBJ1-2	TGTGCCAGCTCACCAGACGGCAGCAGTGGCTACACCTTC	CASSPDGSSGYTF
TRBV24-1	-	-	TRBJ2-1	TGTGCCACCAGTGACACTATAGCGGCTGAGCAGTTCTTC	CATSDTIAAEQFF
TRBV19	-	-	TRBJ1-5	TGTGCCAGCTTCGCGGGTCGGGGGACATTGCCTAATCAGCCCCAGCATTTT	CASFAGRGTLPNQPQHF
TRBV6-5	-	-	TRBJ2-1	TGTGCCAGCACAACAGGGTGGGAACGCAATGAGCAGTTCTTC	CASTTGWERNEQFF
TRBV5-6	-	-	TRBJ2-3	TGTGCCAGCAGCTTGGACACAGATACGCAGTATTTT	CASSLDTDTQYF
TRBV6-5	-	-	TRBJ2-3	TGTGCCAGCAGTTACTCCGGCCTGCCCACAGATACGCAGTATTTT	CASSYSGLPTDTQYF
TRBV6-5	-	-	TRBJ2-5	TGTGCCAGCAGGTACTCCATCGGGGCTGCGGAGACCCAGTACTTC	CASRYSIGAAETQYF
TRBV18	-	-	TRBJ1-2	TGTGCCAGCTCACCTGAAGGGGGTGGCTACACCTTC	CASSPEGGGYTF
TRBV11-2	-	-	TRBJ1-1	TGTGCCAGCAGCACCGAAGAGAACACTGAAGCTTTCTTT	CASSTEENTEAFF
TRBV5-4	-	-	TRBJ2-7	TGTGCCAGCAGCTTGGGGACACTCAGCTCCTACGAGCAGTACTTC	CASSLGTLSSYEQYF
TRBV7-9	-	-	TRBJ1-2	TGTGCCAGCAGCTCCCGGGACCCCGGCTACACCTTC	CASSSRDPGYTF
TRBV24-1	TRBD1	-	TRBJ2-1	TGTGCCGCGGGACAGGAGTACAATGAGCAGTTCTTC	CAAGQEYNEQFF
TRBV9	-	once	TRBJ2-3	TGTGCCAGCAGCGTAGAGAGGGATACGCAGTATTTT	CASSVERDTQYF